The 31 T cell receptor beta chains presented below share a single source sample, sequenced in a study of blood T cell repertoires in COVID-19. Some clones are missing from TCRdb's copy, which holds only in-frame ones; the method was immunoSEQ multiplex PCR. The sample contains about 200,000 clones, around nine tenths of which appear only once. Sequenced input: peripheral blood. These receptors all stem from a human donor in a cohort sampled during active COVID-19.

On this clone: Relative to the germline gene, one junction end is altered; a read error may explain this. DNA of the CDR3: TGTGCTAGCAGCTTAACGGGGTCCACAGATACGCAGTATTTT. Encoded protein: CASSLTGSTDTQYF. V and J are TRBV7-7 and TRBJ2-3; D possibly corresponds to TRBD2 (5 bases). The CDR3 sequence is 14 residues long. Looked up from germline, CDR1 is SSHAT and CDR2 is FNYEAQ (reference sequence).

As to this clone: The same CDR3 also results from other DNA sequences found in this sample. V and J are TRBV6-5 and TRBJ1-4; 10 bases align to TRBD1. In germline, CDR1 is MNHEY, CDR2 SVGAGI. J was trimmed by 8 bases and V by 6 bases; bases with no gene match: 6. The CDR3 totals 14 residues. The CDR3 reads CASRSTGGGEKLFF. CDR3 sequence (DNA): TGTGCCAGCAGGTCGACAGGGGGCGGAGAAAAACTGTTTTTT.

The chain has TRBV7-8 and TRBJ1-6; D is possibly TRBD1 (5 bases). The CDR3 length is 14 residues. Germline CDR1 is SGHVS and CDR2 is FQNEAQ. With 0 bases removed from V and 8 bases from J, the gap between germline ends came to 8 bases. The CDR3 nucleotides read TGTGCCAGCAGCTTAGCGAGACAGTATTCACCCCTCCACTTT. It encodes CASSLARQYSPLHF.

The genes are TRBV4-1 and TRBJ1-4; 12 positions agree with TRBD1. CDR1 is MGHRA, CDR2 YSYEKL, per germline. There are 16 residues in the CDR3. Germline trimming cut 3 bases from V and 7 bases from J; bases unmatched to any gene: 6. The CDR3 coding sequence is TGCGCCAGCAGCCAGATGCGGGACAGGGGGCTTGAAAAACTGTTTTTT. As protein: CASSQMRDRGLEKLFF.

The V call is TRBV28, the J call TRBJ2-7, with 11 positions matching TRBD2. V dropped 0 bases and J dropped 7; count of bases not matched to a gene: 8. The CDR3 spans 16 residues. Germline loops: CDR1 MDHEN, CDR2 SYDVKM. The CDR3 reads CASSLWGLAEFTEQYF. The CDR3 bases are TGTGCCAGCAGTTTATGGGGACTAGCGGAGTTTACGGAGCAGTACTTC.

The V and J genes are TRBV11-2 and TRBJ1-5, with D unresolved. Germline assignment: CDR1 SGHAT and CDR2 FQNNGV. V was trimmed by 2 bases and J by 7 bases, leaving 9 bases between them. The CDR3 consists of 13 residues. The CDR3 bases are TGTGCCAGCAGCTTATCGATCGGGCAGCCCCAGCATTTT. Protein product: CASSLSIGQPQHF.

The chain carries TRBV6-2 or TRBV6-3 and TRBJ1-6; TRBD1 matches 8 bases. The germline V gene encodes CDR1 MNHEY and CDR2 SVGEGT. The CDR3 length is 19 residues. V lost 0 bases and J lost 0; bases outside the gene matches: 7. CDR3 protein: CASSYSRDRQSSYNSPLHF. The CDR3 DNA sequence: TGTGCCAGCAGTTACTCGAGGGACAGGCAAAGCTCCTATAATTCACCCCTCCACTTT.

The rearrangement links TRBV6-6 to TRBJ2-1, with 8 positions matching TRBD2. The ends lost 5 bases at V and 2 bases at J; junction bases unmatched: 5. This CDR3 has 15 residues. CDR1 is MNHNY, CDR2 SVGAGI, per germline (reference sequence). The CDR3 DNA reads as TGTGCCAGCAGTAATCCGGGACTAGCCTACAATGAGCAGTTCTTC. Protein sequence: CASSNPGLAYNEQFF.

This rearrangement joins TRBV30 to TRBJ1-3, with a weak D call TRBD1 (5 bases). The germline V gene has CDR1 GTSNPN and CDR2 SVGIG (reference sequence). This CDR3 region has 12 residues. Between the trimmed V and J ends, which lost 4 bases and 5 bases, there was a span of 9 bases. The CDR3 nucleotides are TGTGCCTGGATGGGGCGACGAAACACCATATATTTT. It translates to CAWMGRRNTIYF.

This clone was counted between two and nine times. The chain uses TRBV10-2 and TRBJ1-2; D gene ambiguous. V was trimmed by 8 bases and J by 4 bases, leaving 11 bases between them. The CDR3 length is 12 residues. Germline V CDR1 and CDR2: WSHSY, SAAADI. In nucleotides, the CDR3 is TGCGCCAGCGGAGAGGTGTTCTATGGCTACACCTTC. Protein product: CASGEVFYGYTF.

The chain links TRBV4-3 to TRBJ1-2, with D perhaps TRBD1 (5 bases). Germline V gene data show CDR1 as LGHNA and CDR2 as YSLEER. V lost 0 bases, J lost 8 bases, and 16 bases lay in between. The CDR3 consists of 15 residues. The CDR3 region is CASSQEGRAVGGYTF. The CDR3 DNA reads TGCGCCAGCAGCCAAGAGGGCAGGGCAGTGGGGGGCTACACCTTC.

The genes are TRBV4-3 and TRBJ1-5; D possibly corresponds to TRBD1 (5 bases). Looked up from germline, CDR1 is LGHNA and CDR2 is YSLEER. Trimming left V 2 bases short and J 7 bases short, with 15 bases between. CDR3 size: 15 residues. The CDR3 DNA sequence: TGCGCCAGCAGCCAAAGGGGTCAGCCAAGGCAGCCCCAGCATTTT. Amino acid sequence: CASSQRGQPRQPQHF.

The rearrangement joins TRBV7-6 to TRBJ1-1; tentative D call: TRBD1 (5 bases). The CDR3 covers 13 residues. In germline, CDR1 is SGHVS, CDR2 FNYEAQ. Trimming stripped 2 bases from V and 1 base from J, with 5 bases between. CDR3 in DNA: TGTGCCAGCAGCTTAACAGGGAACACTGAAGCTTTCTTT. Protein sequence: CASSLTGNTEAFF.

This chain uses TRBV5-4 with TRBJ2-7; 7 bases are a match to TRBD1. This CDR3 contains 14 residues. The junction had 3 bases not matched to a gene; V was cut back by 3 bases and J by 0 bases. In germline, CDR1 is SGHNT, CDR2 YYREEE (reference sequence). The CDR3 region has the DNA TGTGCCAGCAGCTACGGACAGGACTCCTACGAGCAGTACTTC. Protein sequence: CASSYGQDSYEQYF.

The V and J genes are TRBV4-1 and TRBJ2-7; 8 bases fit TRBD1. V lost 1 base, J lost 1 base, and 3 bases stayed unmatched. The germline V gene has CDR1 MGHRA and CDR2 YSYEKL. This CDR3 contains 15 residues. The CDR3, as DNA: TGCGCCAGCAGCCAAGGGACAGGGAGTTCCTACGAGCAGTACTTC. It codes for CASSQGTGSSYEQYF.

In its sample, this clone was seen a few times. The chain carries TRBV28 and TRBJ2-3; TRBD1 matches 8 bases. Germline loops: CDR1 MDHEN, CDR2 SYDVKM. The CDR3 is 14 amino acids. V shed 5 bases and J 5 bases; nucleotides not matched to a gene: 6. The CDR3 spells CASSTQGVGDTQYF. The CDR3 nucleotides read TGTGCCAGCAGTACACAGGGGGTGGGAGATACGCAGTATTTT.

As for this clone: At one end the junction does not follow the germline gene, possibly because of a read error. V gene TRBV7-2 combines with J gene TRBJ1-4; D remains unclear. This CDR3 is built from 14 residues. From germline, CDR1 is SGHTA and CDR2 FQGNSA. The CDR3 protein is CASSPNSGGEKPFF. As DNA, the CDR3 is TGTGCCAGCAGCCCTAACTCGGGAGGTGAAAAACCGTTTTTT.

This chain connects TRBV5-1 to TRBJ1-4; 10 bases agree with TRBD1. This CDR3 contains 16 residues. Trimming removed 0 bases from V and 3 bases from J; junction bases left unmatched: 2. Germline lookup yields CDR1 SGHRS and CDR2 YFSETQ. Here the CDR3 DNA reads TGCGCCAGCAGCTTGGGGGACAGGGGCCCTAATGAAAAACTGTTTTTT. The encoded protein is CASSLGDRGPNEKLFF.

The rearrangement uses TRBV7-9 and TRBJ2-1; D is perhaps TRBD1 (5 bases). This CDR3 region has 14 residues. Deletions cut 5 bases from V and 6 bases from J, with 14 bases between. The germline V gene encodes CDR1 SEHNR and CDR2 FQNEAQ (reference sequence). The CDR3: CASSPRVFGNEQFF. In DNA form, the CDR3 reads TGTGCCAGCAGCCCCAGGGTCTTCGGCAATGAGCAGTTCTTC. Variable domain in full (rest from reference TRBV7-9 and TRBJ2-1): DTGVSQNPRHKITKRGQNVTFRCDPISEHNRLYWYRQTLGQGPEFLTYFQNEAQLEKSRLLSDRFSAERPKGSFSTLEIQRTEQGDSAMYLCASSPRVFGNEQFFGPGTRLTVL.

J is TRBJ1-1 and V is TRBV7-2, with D possibly TRBD1 on 6 matching bases. Germline assignment: CDR1 SGHTA and CDR2 FQGNSA. This CDR3 is 14 amino acids long. Trimming left V 7 bases short and J 3 bases short, with 15 bases between. This CDR3 reads CASTAAGAHTEAFF. In DNA, the CDR3 is TGTGCCAGCACAGCGGCAGGGGCGCACACTGAAGCTTTCTTT. Combining the CDR3 with reference TRBV7-2 and TRBJ1-1 gives the whole variable domain GAGVSQSPSNKVTEKGKDVELRCDPISGHTALYWYRQSLGQGLEFLIYFQGNSAPDKSGLPSDRFSAERTGGSVSTLTIQRTQQEDSAVYLCASTAAGAHTEAFFGQGTRLTVV.

This clone was seen a single time. V usage is TRBV18 and J usage is TRBJ1-2, with 10 bases identical to TRBD1. CDR1 and CDR2 from the germline V gene are KGHSH and LQKENI. The trim removed 0 bases at V and 6 bases at J, leaving 7 bases unmatched. CDR3 size: 16 residues. The CDR3 loop reads CASSPPSIGTGDGYTF. DNA for the CDR3: TGTGCCAGCTCACCACCTTCCATCGGGACAGGGGATGGCTACACCTTC.

The rearrangement joins TRBV7-6 to TRBJ1-4; 8 nucleotides line up with TRBD1. Losses at the gene ends were 5 bases for V and 7 bases for J; bases not matched to a gene: 9. CDR1 and CDR2 (germline): SGHVS, FNYEAQ. CDR3 length equals 15 residues. CDR3 sequence: CASSRDRGKGEKLFF. DNA for the CDR3: TGTGCCAGCAGCCGTGACAGGGGAAAAGGTGAAAAACTGTTTTTT.

The chain recombines TRBV19 with TRBJ2-1; D gene ambiguous. V lost 5 bases to trimming and J lost 7 bases, with 12 bases between them. Germline-derived CDR1 and CDR2 are LNHDA and SQIVND (reference sequence). The CDR3 has 13 residues. The CDR3 sequence: CASSVGLWNEQFF. The CDR3 region has the DNA TGTGCCAGTAGTGTGGGCCTGTGGAATGAGCAGTTCTTC.

This sequence joins TRBV20-1 and TRBJ2-1, with TRBD2 as a possible D gene (5 bases). The CDR3 has 11 amino acids. Germline V gene sequence: CDR1 DFQATT, CDR2 SNEGSKA (reference sequence). Between the trimmed V and J ends, which lost 2 bases and 7 bases, there was a span of 6 bases. CDR3 coding DNA: TGCAGTGCTAGACCGGGGAATGAGCAGTTCTTC. Protein: CSARPGNEQFF.

The V call is TRBV19, the J call TRBJ2-1; no reliable D call. This CDR3 has 14 residues. The germline V and J ends were trimmed by 3 bases and 4 bases, with 10 bases remaining between them. Germline V lookup: CDR1 LNHDA, CDR2 SQIVND (reference sequence). For the CDR3, the DNA is TGTGCCAGTAGTATCAATTACATATACAATGAGCAGTTCTTC. Amino acids: CASSINYIYNEQFF.

This clone was observed a handful of times. This chain connects TRBV19 to TRBJ1-5; TRBD1 agrees at 11 bases. Germline trimming cut 3 bases from V and 6 bases from J; bases unmatched to any gene: 7. This CDR3 has 16 residues. Germline V gene lookup returns CDR1 LNHDA and CDR2 SQIVND (reference sequence). CDR3 amino acids: CASSIRRTGGSQPQHF. CDR3 coding DNA: TGTGCCAGTAGTATTAGGCGGACAGGGGGCAGTCAGCCCCAGCATTTT.

The chain couples TRBV18 to TRBJ2-1; no definite D call. CDR3 size: 15 residues. Trimming removed 1 base at V and 0 bases at J, with 7 bases between. Germline CDR1 KGHSH, CDR2 LQKENI. As DNA, the CDR3 is TGTGCCAGCTCACCACTCATGAGCTCCTACAATGAGCAGTTCTTC. Translating it yields CASSPLMSSYNEQFF.

The chain employs TRBV6-5 and TRBJ1-1; D remains ambiguous. Trimming pared 2 bases from V and 7 bases from J, leaving 11 bases between. This CDR3 has 13 residues. The germline gives CDR1 MNHEY, CDR2 SVGAGI. The CDR3 protein is CASSYRDVGEAFF. DNA of the CDR3: TGTGCCAGCAGTTACCGGGATGTGGGTGAAGCTTTCTTT.

The chain carries TRBV7-9 and TRBJ1-1; 7 nucleotides line up with TRBD1. Trimming took 6 bases from V and 1 from J; bases not matched to a gene: 11. The germline V gene encodes CDR1 SEHNR and CDR2 FQNEAQ (reference sequence). The CDR3 runs to 16 residues. The CDR3 bases are TGTGCCAGCAGGCAAGTGGCCACAGGGGCGAACACTGAAGCTTTCTTT. This encodes CASRQVATGANTEAFF.

The CDR3 spells CASSQASGTNSGANVLTF. The CDR3 region has the DNA TGTGCCAGCAGCCAAGCTAGCGGGACGAACTCTGGGGCCAACGTCCTGACTTTC. The rearrangement links TRBV4-2 to TRBJ2-6; 9 nucleotides agree with TRBD2. Per germline, CDR1 LGHNA and CDR2 YNFKEQ. J lost 0 bases, V lost 1 base, and 4 bases had no gene match. The CDR3 runs 18 residues.

V and J are TRBV5-5 and TRBJ2-7; 10 bases are shared with TRBD2. CDR1 is SGHKS and CDR2 is YYEKEE in the germline V gene (reference sequence). CDR3 length equals 15 residues. V shed 1 base, J shed 5 bases, and the junction held 6 bases outside the gene matches. CDR3 protein: CASSLSGTSVNEQYF. The CDR3 DNA reads TGTGCCAGCAGCTTGTCCGGGACTAGCGTCAACGAGCAGTACTTC. Full variable domain (rest looked up from reference TRBV5-5 and TRBJ2-7): DAGVTQSPTHLIKTRGQQVTLRCSPISGHKSVSWYQQVLGQGPQFIFQYYEKEERGRGNFPDRFSARQFPNYSSELNVNALLLGDSALYLCASSLSGTSVNEQYFGPGTRLTVT.